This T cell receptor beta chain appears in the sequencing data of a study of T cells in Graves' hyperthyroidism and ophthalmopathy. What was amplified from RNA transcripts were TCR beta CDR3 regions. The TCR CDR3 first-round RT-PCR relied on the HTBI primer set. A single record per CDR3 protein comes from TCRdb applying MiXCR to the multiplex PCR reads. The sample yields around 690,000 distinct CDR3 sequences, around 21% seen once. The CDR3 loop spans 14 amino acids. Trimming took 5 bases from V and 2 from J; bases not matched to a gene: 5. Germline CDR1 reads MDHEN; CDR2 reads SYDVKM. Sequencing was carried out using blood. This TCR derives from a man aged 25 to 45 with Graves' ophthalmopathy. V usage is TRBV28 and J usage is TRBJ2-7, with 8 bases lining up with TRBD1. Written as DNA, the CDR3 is TGTGCCAGCAGTCAGGGGGCAGAAACCTACGAGCAGTACTTC. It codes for CASSQGAETYEQYF.